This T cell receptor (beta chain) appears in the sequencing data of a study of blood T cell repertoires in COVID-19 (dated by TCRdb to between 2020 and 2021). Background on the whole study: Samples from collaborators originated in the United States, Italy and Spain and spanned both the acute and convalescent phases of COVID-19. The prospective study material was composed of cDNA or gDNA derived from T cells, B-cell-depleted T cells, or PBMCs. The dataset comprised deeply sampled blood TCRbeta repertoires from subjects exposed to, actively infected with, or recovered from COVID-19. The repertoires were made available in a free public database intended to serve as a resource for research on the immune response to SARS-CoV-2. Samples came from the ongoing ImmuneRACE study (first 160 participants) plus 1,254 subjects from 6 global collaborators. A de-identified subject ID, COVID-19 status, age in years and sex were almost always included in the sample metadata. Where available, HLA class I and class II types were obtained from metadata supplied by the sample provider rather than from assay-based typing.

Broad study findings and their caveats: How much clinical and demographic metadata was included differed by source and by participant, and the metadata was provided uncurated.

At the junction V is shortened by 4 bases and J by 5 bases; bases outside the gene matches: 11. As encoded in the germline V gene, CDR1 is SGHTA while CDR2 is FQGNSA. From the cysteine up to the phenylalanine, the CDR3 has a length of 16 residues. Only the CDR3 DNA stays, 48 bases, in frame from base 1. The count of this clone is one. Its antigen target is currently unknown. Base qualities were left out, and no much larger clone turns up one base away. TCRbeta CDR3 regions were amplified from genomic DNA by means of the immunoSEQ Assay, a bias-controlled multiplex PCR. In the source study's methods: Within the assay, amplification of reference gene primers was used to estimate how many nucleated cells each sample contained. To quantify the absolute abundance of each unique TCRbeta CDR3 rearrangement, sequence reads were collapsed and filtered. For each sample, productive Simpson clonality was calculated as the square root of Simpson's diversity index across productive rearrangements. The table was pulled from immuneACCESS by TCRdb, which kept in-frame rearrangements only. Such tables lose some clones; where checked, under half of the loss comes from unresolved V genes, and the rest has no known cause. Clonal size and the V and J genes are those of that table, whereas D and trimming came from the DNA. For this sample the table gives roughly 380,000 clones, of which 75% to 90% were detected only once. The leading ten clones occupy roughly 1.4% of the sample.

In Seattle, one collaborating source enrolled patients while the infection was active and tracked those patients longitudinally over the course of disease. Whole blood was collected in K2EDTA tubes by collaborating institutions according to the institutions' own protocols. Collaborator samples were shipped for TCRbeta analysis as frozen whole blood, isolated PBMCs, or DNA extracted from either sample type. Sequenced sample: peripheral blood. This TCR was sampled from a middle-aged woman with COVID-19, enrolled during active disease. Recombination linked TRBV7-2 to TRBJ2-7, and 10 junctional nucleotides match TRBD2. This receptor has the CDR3 CASSSPGLAGVNEQYF. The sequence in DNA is TGTGCCAGCAGCTCTCCCGGGCTAGCGGGGGTCAACGAGCAGTACTTC.